This TCR beta chain was recovered during a study of cytomegalovirus exposure and HLA in healthy donors. The PCR made use of 60 Vbeta and 13 Jbeta primers. The table came from immunoSEQ multiplex PCR; TCRdb's copy has only in-frame clones and leaves some out. The table has 130,000 or so clones, more than 65% seen once. V shed 6 bases, J shed 3 bases, and the junction held 3 bases outside the gene matches. Germline V gives CDR1 SNHLY, CDR2 FYNNEI. There are 14 residues in the CDR3. Sequenced material: PBMCs. The TCR sequence derives from a young woman in good health and CMV-seropositive. This rearrangement joins TRBV2 to TRBJ2-2; the match to TRBD1 covers 8 bases. This chain's CDR3 is CASRVTGDTGELFF. DNA of the CDR3: TGTGCCAGCAGGGTGACAGGGGACACCGGGGAGCTGTTTTTT. The complete variable domain, with remaining parts taken from reference TRBV2 and TRBJ2-2, reads EPEVTQTPSHQVTQMGQEVILRCVPISNHLYFYWYRQILGQKVEFLVSFYNNEISEKSEIFDDQFSVERPDGSNFTLKIRSTKLEDSAMYFCASRVTGDTGELFFGEGSRLTVL.